This record covers a single T cell receptor beta chain. No cognate antigen has been identified for it. No quality values exist for individual bases; no much larger clone is one base distant. The source of the sample is a study of shared clonotypes between healthy human individuals (dated by TCRdb to about 2020). Regarding the study in general: Three men and two women, aged 18 to 49 years, made up the cohort. To increase sequencing depth and limit assay-specific biases, TCR repertoire library preparation and sequencing were carried out by different laboratories using diverse techniques. To estimate repertoire size and how much clonotypes are shared between individuals, the study performed deep sequencing of blood TCR repertoires from five healthy adults. Per donor, leukapheresis produced somewhere between about 0.85 and 9.5 billion PBMCs. For each donor, three plates each were used for CD4 naive and CD4 memory, two plates were used for CD8 naive, and one plate was used for CD8 memory. What the work shows at the level of the full study, not this receptor alone: Higher generation probabilities were observed for clonotypes shared by all four sorted-subset donors than for non-shared clonotypes. Sampling was restricted to blood, and TCR repertoires in tissue are likely to differ from TCR repertoires in blood. Estimated clonotype richness was generally larger for naive than for memory subsets. Rarefaction of sorted-subset datasets indicated incomplete sequencing despite the large sequencing depth. Sharing across a handful of donors was observed for around 5% of naive CD4, 3.5% of naive CD8, 2% to 2.5% of memory CD4, and roughly 0.43% of memory CD8 clonotypes. The small number of donors limited the genetic and exposure-history diversity represented. Based on pairwise subsampling, the degree of clonotype sharing among donors was expected to be affected by sequencing depth.

CD8 naive samples were obtained by positive selection for CCR7 among CD45RO-negative cells, yielding a CD45RA+CCR7+ population from which TemRA cells were excluded. The donors were healthy, HIV-negative adults who had no recently reported acute infections or vaccinations. Every donor was a Caucasian adult living in Nashville, Tennessee, USA. After blood collection by leukapheresis, PBMCs were isolated using Ficoll-Histopaque density gradient centrifugation and then cryopreserved in the vapor phase of liquid nitrogen. Purity and quantity of every magnetically sorted T cell population were checked by analytical flow cytometry. Genomic DNA was isolated from every sorted fraction and measured by UV absorbance on a Nanodrop 2000c. Using the deep immunoSEQ assay, TCR CDR3 regions were amplified from genomic DNA by multiplex PCR. Extracted genomic DNA from each cell subset was spread evenly across all wells of several immunoSEQ 96-well plates, with each plate serving as a replicate. For sorted subsets, each replicate PCR was loaded with roughly 190 ng genomic DNA, equivalent to approximately 33,000 T cell genomes. Purified libraries were measured with a Qubit 3.0 fluorometer, size-checked on a Bioanalyzer 2100, and measured again with the KAPA Library Quantification kit. Each immunoSEQ 96-well plate was sequenced on its own single-read 150-cycle Illumina NextSeq 550 flow cell. Regarding the original processing steps: Because the immunoSEQ output held only junctional sequences and lacked quality scores, the filtering could not match the filtering applied to full-length reads. Sequences were annotated with PyIR, a Python wrapper for IgBLAST v1.9, using IMGT germline references to assign V/J genes and CDR3. Reads with weak V/J assignments (E-value above 1e-6), missing CDR3, stop codons, out-of-frame junctions, or ambiguous translated residues were removed. A V3J clonotype was defined by an identical inferred V gene, J gene, and CDR3 amino acid sequence. To compute the percentage overlap between repertoires, the number of shared unique clonotypes was divided by the size of the smaller repertoire. Three approaches were used to assess repertoire richness: RTK rarefaction, the Chao1 estimator, and Recon v2.1 estimates of unobserved clonotypes. OLGA was used to compute generation probabilities for all TCRbeta clonotypes that the gDNA method yielded from a handful of donors. This is the immuneACCESS table as TCRdb keeps it, with only in-frame sequences that have V and J called. A part of the clones is gone; compared with another copy, unresolved V genes explain less than half, and the rest is unexplained. V, J and clone size reflect that table, while D and trimming were determined from the DNA. The sample table lists about 680,000 clones, 92% of them with a count of one. About 24% of the sample lies in the top ten.

Including cysteine and phenylalanine, the CDR3 has 17 amino acids. The only DNA kept is the CDR3, 51 bases in frame from the first base. The CDR1 and CDR2 encoded by the germline V gene are MGHRA and YSYEKL. At the junction V is shortened by 0 bases and J by 2 bases; bases outside the gene matches: 1. The rearrangement combines TRBV4-1 with TRBJ2-1, and 13 bases in between align with TRBD2. The source of this sequence is a young man in good health. Input material: naive CD8+ T cells sorted from blood. The label giving this sample's cell subset or site can be read as: CD45RA+CCR7+. DNA sequence: TGCGCCAGCAGCCAAGACACTAGCGGGAGGGCCTACAATGAGCAGTTCTTC. It translates as CASSQDTSGRAYNEQFF.